Listed here is a single TCR beta chain. The antigen it recognizes is unknown. No base quality values were provided; no much bigger clone lies one nucleotide off. The CDR3 regions of human TCRbeta chains were analyzed by immunosequencing. On the authors' methods: TCRs in the repertoires were compared against a reference library of SARS-CoV-2-specific TCRs that had been generated with the MIRA antigen-specificity platform. Breadth meant the fraction of unique TCRs that were SARS-CoV-2-associated, whereas depth meant the fraction of total T cells that were SARS-CoV-2-associated. Using the MIRA data, every spike-specific TCR was mapped to the spike region that the TCR reacted to and assigned to either a CD4 or a CD8 class. Log10-transformed breadth and depth values were compared by one-way ANOVA with Sidak's multiple comparisons tests. This immuneACCESS table, as held by TCRdb, lists in-frame sequences with V and J called but not all clones. Of the missing ones, under half trace to an unresolved V gene in checked studies; the others have no known cause. The D gene and trimming were derived from the DNA, and the V and J assignments and clone size from that table. In this sample the table shows some 150,000 clones, about 90% of which occur a single time. The ten largest clones represent 4.4% of the sample.

The label giving this sample's time point can be read as: baseline before first vaccination. The intended sense of this specimen's treatment or condition label: meningococcal conjugate vaccine given as trial control. Samples from vaccinated people were obtained from the UK trials COV001 and COV002, which included a single-blind randomized controlled phase 2/3 trial of AZD1222 (ChAdOx1 nCoV-19) in healthy adults. For TCRbeta chain sequencing, PBMC samples from trial participants were taken at day 0 and at day 28 after the second dose. The source of the sample is a study of T cell responses to AZD1222 COVID-19 vaccine listed by TCRdb under 2021. Describing the broader study: TCR sequencing covered about 230 trial participants: nearly 210 given two doses of AZD1222 and 26 given two doses of MenACWY control vaccine. Trial participants were enrolled by age into 18-55, 56-69 and 70-plus year subgroups, with around 150, 28 and 57 TCR-sequenced participants respectively. The full study reports these points: The 56-69-year group was small, and its depth increase did not reach significance, likely because of low power. Participants were mostly white British, with more females than males. The authors suggested clonal diversity may have been underestimated. Reportedly, almost half of the unique spike-specific TCRs recognized epitopes lying outside the regions that are mutated in the B.1.351 and B.1.1.7 variants. The whole spike protein was spanned by vaccine-associated CD4 TCRs, and dominant responses were seen in regions 160-218 and 743-854. Only five to seven AZD1222 recipients were SARS-CoV-2 seropositive at baseline, limiting conclusions about previously exposed vaccinees. After two AZD1222 doses, both the breadth and the depth of spike-specific TCRs were significantly higher than at day 0 and than in MenACWY recipients. No day 14 peak-response samples were available, so repertoires were characterized only after the peak T cell response.

Taken from the germline V gene, the CDR1 and CDR2 loops are SGHRS and YFSETQ. Trimming takes 3 bases from V and 2 bases from J, and the germline ends sit 16 bases apart. Counted from cysteine to phenylalanine, this CDR3 has 16 amino acids. Left in the record is the CDR3 DNA by itself, 48 bases read in frame from the first base. The rearranged segments are TRBV5-1 and TRBJ2-3, with TRBD2 perhaps the D gene, on 5 matching bases. This clonotype was obtained from an adult in good health. Sequencing used peripheral blood, obtained on day 0 of MenACWY control vaccination. Read as DNA, the sequence is TGCGCCAGCAGCTATTTGAGGGATCTCGCCACAGATACGCAGTATTTT. This encodes CASSYLRDLATDTQYF.